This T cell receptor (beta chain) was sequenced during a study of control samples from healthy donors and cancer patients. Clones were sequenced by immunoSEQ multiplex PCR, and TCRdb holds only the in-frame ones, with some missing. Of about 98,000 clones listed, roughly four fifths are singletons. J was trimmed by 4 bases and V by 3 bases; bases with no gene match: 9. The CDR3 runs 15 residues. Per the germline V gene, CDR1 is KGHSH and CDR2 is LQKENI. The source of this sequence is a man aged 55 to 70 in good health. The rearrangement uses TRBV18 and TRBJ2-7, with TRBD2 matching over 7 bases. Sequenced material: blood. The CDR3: CASSPQKLARYEQYF. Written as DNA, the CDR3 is TGTGCCAGCTCACCCCAAAAACTAGCGAGGTACGAGCAGTACTTC.